The next 3 T cell receptor beta chains were all read from a single sample in a study. TCRdb independently ran MiXCR on the 5' RACE reads; one entry per CDR3 protein. The table shows nearly 5,500 distinct CDR3 sequences, with around half occurring only once. What was sequenced was memory CD4+ T cells sorted from blood. Specified subset: memory CD4+ T cells, CD4+CD45RO+CD25-. The receptors derive from a female donor with breast cancer.

This chain connects TRBV6-5 to TRBJ1-2; a weak D match, TRBD1 (5 bases). Per the germline V gene, CDR1 is MNHEY and CDR2 is SVGAGI. Between the trimmed V and J ends, which lost 6 bases and 7 bases, there was a span of 15 bases. The length of the CDR3 is 13 residues. In DNA form, the CDR3 reads TGTGCCAGCAGCAAACAGGTGTTGAGTGGCTACACCTTC. The encoded protein is CASSKQVLSGYTF.

This chain uses TRBV10-3 with TRBJ2-4; D is undetermined. The CDR3 runs to 13 residues. Trimming shortened V by 8 bases and J by 0 bases, and 8 bases separated the two germline ends. CDR1 and CDR2 (germline): ENHRY, SYGVKD. The chain's CDR3 is CAIFALAKNIQYF. CDR3 DNA: TGTGCCATCTTTGCCTTAGCCAAAAACATTCAGTACTTC.

This clonotype was detected a few times. This chain links TRBV6-1 with TRBJ2-5; TRBD2 might be the D (6 bases). Trimming stripped 3 bases from V and 5 bases from J, with 13 bases between. CDR3 length: 14 amino acids. Germline V CDR1 and CDR2: MNHNS, SASEGT. The DNA of the CDR3 is TGTGCCAGCAGTGATGGAGGGTCCGACGAGACCCAGTACTTC. This codes for CASSDGGSDETQYF.